Listed here is a single T cell receptor beta chain. This CDR3 contains 13 residues. V dropped 2 bases and J dropped 7 bases, with 11 bases sitting between them. In germline, CDR1 is MNHEY, CDR2 SVGAGI. The data belong to a study of blood T cell repertoires in COVID-19. Study details: Sources were T cells, B-cell-depleted T cells, or PBMCs; the material itself was cDNA or gDNA.

Authors' methods: Amplification from reference gene primers served as the basis for estimated nucleated cell counts. Profiled with immunoSEQ multiplex PCR; TCRdb holds only in-frame clones, not every one. V, J and clone size are those of that table, while D and trimming were read from the DNA. The table lists approximately 70,000 clones, roughly four fifths of them singletons. The clonotype was recovered from a woman in her sixties or seventies with acute or convalescent COVID-19. The V and J genes are TRBV6-5 and TRBJ1-2; D is perhaps TRBD1 (6 bases). Sequenced material: peripheral blood. Here the CDR3 DNA reads TGTGCCAGCAGTTACGGCCTAGGGGGTGGCTACACCTTC. It encodes CASSYGLGGGYTF.